The rows below give T cell receptor beta chains drawn from one sample of a study of shared clonotypes between healthy human individuals. Repertoires were generated with immunoSEQ multiplex PCR, while TCRdb's copy carries only in-frame clones and drops some. The sample records about 2 million clones, over 85% being singletons. Sequenced material: naive CD8+ T cells sorted from blood. All receptors come from a man between 18 and 35 years old in good health. CDR3s include the opening cysteine and the closing phenylalanine or tryptophan. Fields, in order: clone size, J gene, V gene, D gene, CDR3 DNA, CDR3 protein. A D gene is named only where the DNA matches it firmly. Part of the rows lack a size; the others show once, few, many or a class for expanded clones.

. TRBJ2-7 TRBV6-5 . TGTGCCAGCAGTTACGGGCCGGACAGCTCCTACGAGCAGTACTTC CASSYGPDSSYEQYF
. TRBJ1-1 TRBV19 . TGTGCCAGTAGTGGGGGTTGGGTGGATGTTGGCACTGAAGCTTTCTTT CASSGGWVDVGTEAFF
. TRBJ1-1 TRBV21-1 . TGTGCCAGCAGCTCCAAGGACAGGAGGAAAGCTTTCTTT CASSSKDRRKAFF
. TRBJ2-3 TRBV5-4 TRBD2 TGTGCCAGCGCTCGACTAGCGGGAACAGATACGCAGTATTTT CASARLAGTDTQYF
. TRBJ2-1 TRBV19 . TGTGCCAGTAGTATAGTGACCAGGGGAGGGAACAATGAGCAGTTCTTC CASSIVTRGGNNEQFF
. TRBJ1-2 TRBV10-1 . TGCGCCAGCAGTGAGTCGATTGGCTACACCTTC CASSESIGYTF
. TRBJ2-3 TRBV4-3 . TGCGCCAGCAGCCAAGACAGGTCTTCCACAGATACGCAGTATTTT CASSQDRSSTDTQYF
. TRBJ2-1 TRBV19 . TGTGCCACTGCGAGAGGGTCTTACAATGAGCAGTTCTTC CATARGSYNEQFF
. TRBJ2-1 TRBV9 TRBD2 TGTGCCAGCAGCGTAGGGTCTAGCGGGAGGGCCGAGAATGAGCAGTTCTTC CASSVGSSGRAENEQFF
. TRBJ1-1 TRBV4-3 . TGCGCCAGCAGCCAAGATTCCGGAGAGCCCCTTGAAGCTTTCTTT CASSQDSGEPLEAFF
. TRBJ2-2 TRBV30 . TGTGCCTGGACAGTGGGCCGGGAGCTGTTTTTT CAWTVGRELFF
few TRBJ1-1 TRBV11-2 . TGTGCCAGCAGCCGGGGGGTCATGAACACTGAAGCTTTCTTT CASSRGVMNTEAFF
. TRBJ1-1 TRBV4-1 TRBD1 TGCGCCAGCAGCCAAAGAATAGGGGGCGGTTTGGATCGTGAAGCTTTCTTT CASSQRIGGGLDREAFF
. TRBJ1-6 TRBV27 . TGTGCCAGCACCGACCGTTCGACGGTCGTTAATTCACCCCTCCACTTT CASTDRSTVVNSPLHF
. TRBJ2-5 TRBV7-7 TRBD2 TGTGCTAGCAGCTTAGCTCCGTACCCCGGGGGACTAAACCAAGAGACCCAGTACTTC CASSLAPYPGGLNQETQYF
few TRBJ2-3 TRBV5-1 . TGCGCCAGCAGCTCCGAACCGCCGGGGGCCACAGATACGCAGTATTTT CASSSEPPGATDTQYF
. TRBJ1-3 TRBV10-3 . TGTGCCATCAGTGAGTCGTTGACGAGAGGAAACACCATATATTTT CAISESLTRGNTIYF
. TRBJ1-1 TRBV28 . TGTGCCAGCAGTCTTTATTTCATGAACACTGAAGCTTTCTTT CASSLYFMNTEAFF
. TRBJ2-7 TRBV15 . TGTGCCACCAGCAGAGGAGGGCCGGGGGTTTCCTACGAGCAGTACTTC CATSRGGPGVSYEQYF
. TRBJ2-5 TRBV7-9 . TGTGCCAGCAGCTCAACGGGACTGAACCAAGAGACCCAGTACTTC CASSSTGLNQETQYF
. TRBJ1-4 TRBV9 . TGTGCCAGCAGCGTAGATTGGCAGGAGACCGAAACACTGTTTTTT CASSVDWQETETLFF
. TRBJ2-3 TRBV15 . TGTGCCACCACGGGCACTGGCACAGATACGCAGTATTTT CATTGTGTDTQYF
. TRBJ2-2 TRBV10-2 TRBD1 TGCGCCAGCAGTGAGTTGAGGACAGGGTCGACCGGGGAGCTGTTTTTT CASSELRTGSTGELFF
. TRBJ1-3 TRBV5-1 . TGCGCCAGCAGCTTGTCGGGCTCTGGAAACACCATATATTTT CASSLSGSGNTIYF
. TRBJ2-7 TRBV5-6 TRBD2 TGTGCCAGCAGCTGGGGACTAGCGGGAGGGCTGAGCTCCTACGAGCAGTACTTC CASSWGLAGGLSSYEQYF
once TRBJ1-2 TRBV27 TRBD1 TGTGCCAGCAGGCCTTTATCGACAGGGGGTATTGGCTACACCTTC CASRPLSTGGIGYTF
once TRBJ2-7 TRBV30 TRBD1 TGTGCCTGGGGCTACCGACAGGGATCCTACGAGCAGTACTTC CAWGYRQGSYEQYF
. TRBJ1-1 TRBV13 . TGTGCCAGCAGCCCCCCGGCAGGGAACACTGAAGCTCTCTTT CASSPPAGNTEALF
. TRBJ2-1 TRBV4-3 TRBD2 TGCGCCAGCAGGCCAAGTATAAGCGGGGACTGGAATGAGCAGTTCTTC CASRPSISGDWNEQFF
. TRBJ1-6 TRBV4-1 . TGCGCCAGCAGCCCTCGCCGAGGGGATAATTCACCCCTCCACTTT CASSPRRGDNSPLHF
. TRBJ1-5 TRBV15 . TGTGCCACCAGCAGAGATTCAGGGGATGGTCAGCCCCAGCATTTT CATSRDSGDGQPQHF
. TRBJ2-7 TRBV27 TRBD1 TGTGCCAGCAGTTTGAGAGGGGGCTTCTACGAGCAGTACTTC CASSLRGGFYEQYF
few TRBJ1-5 TRBV6-5 . TGTGCCAGCAGTTACTCGAGTTATCAGCCCCAGCATTTT CASSYSSYQPQHF
. TRBJ1-6 TRBV7-6 . TGTGCCAGCAGCTTAGGGGACAAATTTTATAATTCACCCCTCCACTTT CASSLGDKFYNSPLHF
. TRBJ1-1 TRBV4-1 . TGCGCCAGCCGCTCCCCACATTTTCCGAACACTGAAGCTTTCTTT CASRSPHFPNTEAFF
. TRBJ1-6 TRBV19 . TGTGCCAGTAGTATCGCAGGTCCTAATTCACCCCTCCACTTT CASSIAGPNSPLHF